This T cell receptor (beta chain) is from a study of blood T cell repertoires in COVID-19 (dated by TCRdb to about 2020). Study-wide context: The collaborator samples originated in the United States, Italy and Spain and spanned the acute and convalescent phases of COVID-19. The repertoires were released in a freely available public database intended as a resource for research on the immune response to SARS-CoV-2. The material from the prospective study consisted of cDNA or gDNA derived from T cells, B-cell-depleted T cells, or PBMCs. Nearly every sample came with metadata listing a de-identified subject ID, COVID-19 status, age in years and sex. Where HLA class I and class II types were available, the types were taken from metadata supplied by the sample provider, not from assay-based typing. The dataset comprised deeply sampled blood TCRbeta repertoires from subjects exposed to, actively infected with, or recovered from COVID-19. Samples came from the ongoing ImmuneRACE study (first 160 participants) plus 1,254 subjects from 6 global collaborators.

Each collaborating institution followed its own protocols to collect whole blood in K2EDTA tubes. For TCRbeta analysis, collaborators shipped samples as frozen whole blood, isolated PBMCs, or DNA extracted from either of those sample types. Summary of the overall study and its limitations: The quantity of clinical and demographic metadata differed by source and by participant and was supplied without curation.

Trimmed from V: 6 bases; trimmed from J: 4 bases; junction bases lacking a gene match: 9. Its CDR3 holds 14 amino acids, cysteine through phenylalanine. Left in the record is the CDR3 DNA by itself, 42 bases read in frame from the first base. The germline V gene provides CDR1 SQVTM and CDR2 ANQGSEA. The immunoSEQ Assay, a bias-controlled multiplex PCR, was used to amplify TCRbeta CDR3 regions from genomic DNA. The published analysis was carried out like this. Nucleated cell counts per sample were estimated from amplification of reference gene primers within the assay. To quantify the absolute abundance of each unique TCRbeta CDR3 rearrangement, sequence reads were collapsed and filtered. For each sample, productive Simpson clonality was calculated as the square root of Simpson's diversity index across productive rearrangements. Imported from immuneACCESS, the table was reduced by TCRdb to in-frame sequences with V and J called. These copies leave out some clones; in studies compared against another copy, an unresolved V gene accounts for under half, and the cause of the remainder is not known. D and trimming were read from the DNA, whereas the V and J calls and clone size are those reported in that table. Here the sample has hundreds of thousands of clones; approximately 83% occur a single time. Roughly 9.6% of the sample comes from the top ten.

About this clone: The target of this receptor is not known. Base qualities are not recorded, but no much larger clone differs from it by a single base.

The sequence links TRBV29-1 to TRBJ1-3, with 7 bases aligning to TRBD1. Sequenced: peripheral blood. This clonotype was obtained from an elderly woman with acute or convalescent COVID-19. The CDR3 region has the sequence CSVLTGVSGNTIYF. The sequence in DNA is TGCAGCGTACTTACAGGGGTTTCAGGAAACACCATATATTTT. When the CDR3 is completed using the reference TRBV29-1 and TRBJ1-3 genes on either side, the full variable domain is SAVISQKPSRDICQRGTSLTIQCQVDSQVTMMFWYRQQPGQSLTLIATANQGSEATYESGFVIDKFPISRPNLTFSTLTVSNMSPEDSSIYLCSVLTGVSGNTIYFGEGSWLTVV.